This passage covers 14 T cell receptor beta chains from one sample sequenced in a study of vaccination and CD4 T cells after COVID-19. Antigens for these TCRs are unknown. The treatment was: approximately 10-day PBMC culture with coronavirus spike peptide pools or control peptides (ViraFEST assay). Researchers used the Oncomine TCR Beta short-read assay to sequence DNA from cultured CD4+ T cells. MiXCR was run by TCRdb on the PCR reads, yielding one entry per CDR3 protein. The sample lists about 13,000 distinct CDR3 sequences; around 45% were seen once. Sample: CD4+ T cells from blood, cultured in vitro. The receptors originated from a human donor who had recovered from COVID-19.

This clonotype has a handful of counts. The V and J genes are TRBV12-3 or TRBV12-4 and TRBJ1-5; D gene ambiguous. Trimming pared 5 bases from V and 4 bases from J, leaving 9 bases between. The CDR3 contains 13 residues. CDR3 nucleotide sequence: TGTGCCAGCAGTCAAGACGGGAATCAGCCCCAGCATTTT. Translation: CASSQDGNQPQHF.

This clonotype was observed a handful of times. This chain joins TRBV12-3 or TRBV12-4 and TRBJ2-5; TRBD1 aligns across 11 bases. The CDR3 length is 15 residues. J gave up 5 bases and V 5 bases, and 7 bases lay outside the gene matches. The chain's CDR3 is CASSPGQGAKETQYF. The CDR3 bases are TGTGCCAGCAGTCCCGGACAGGGGGCTAAGGAGACCCAGTACTTC.

This clonotype turned up a few times. The J gene is TRBJ1-5, the V gene TRBV7-2; D gene unclear. Trimming pared 2 bases from V and 7 bases from J, leaving 9 bases between. CDR1 is SGHTA, CDR2 FQGNSA, per germline. This CDR3 has 13 amino acids. The CDR3 coding sequence is TGTGCCAGCAGCTTATTCGAACGACAGCCCCAGCATTTT. Encoded protein: CASSLFERQPQHF.

The chain carries TRBV7-2 and TRBJ2-3, with 11 nucleotides matching TRBD2. Germline CDR1 is SGHTA and CDR2 is FQGNSA. The J segment lost 7 bases and the V segment lost 2 bases, leaving 8 bases of the junction unmatched. This CDR3 comprises 16 residues. The CDR3 protein is CASSLMISGGAHTQYF. The CDR3 DNA sequence: TGTGCCAGCAGCTTAATGATTAGCGGGGGGGCCCATACGCAGTATTTT. Based on the CDR3 plus reference TRBV7-2 and TRBJ2-3, the full variable domain is GAGVSQSPSNKVTEKGKDVELRCDPISGHTALYWYRQSLGQGLEFLIYFQGNSAPDKSGLPSDRFSAERTGGSVSTLTIQRTQQEDSAVYLCASSLMISGGAHTQYFGPGTRLTVL.

A few counts support this clonotype. J is TRBJ2-7 and V is TRBV2; D ambiguous. The germline CDR1 and CDR2 sequences are SNHLY and FYNNEI. There are 17 residues in the CDR3. The germline V and J ends were trimmed by 7 bases and 0 bases, with 22 bases remaining between them. The CDR3 DNA reads as TGTGCCAGCATACCCACCTGGCAGCCGACTCACTCCTACGAGCAGTACTTC. It translates to CASIPTWQPTHSYEQYF.

This chain joins TRBV20-1 and TRBJ1-2; a possible D gene is TRBD1 (5 bases). V was pared by 3 bases and J by 4 bases, with 12 bases between. The CDR3 length is 13 residues. Germline V lookup: CDR1 DFQATT, CDR2 SNEGSKA (reference sequence). The CDR3 DNA sequence: TGCAGTGCTAGGGGCGGGGCGACCTATGGCTACACCTTC. Encoded protein: CSARGGATYGYTF.

This sequence joins TRBV10-2 and TRBJ1-1; 7 bases are shared with TRBD1. Looked up from germline, CDR1 is WSHSY and CDR2 is SAAADI. This CDR3 has 15 amino acids. V gave up 6 bases and J gave up 4 bases; unmatched junction bases: 11. For the CDR3, the DNA is TGCGCCAGCAGACACACAGGGGACGGCACCACTGAAGCTTTCTTT. Translating gives CASRHTGDGTTEAFF.

The chain combines TRBV12-3 or TRBV12-4 with TRBJ1-1; D is uncertain. The V end was cut by 2 bases, the J end by 4 bases, with 2 bases between. The CDR3 sequence is 11 residues long. The CDR3, as DNA: TGTGCCAGCAGTTTAACCACTGAAGCTTTCTTT. Protein product: CASSLTTEAFF.

This clonotype was detected only a few times. This rearrangement joins TRBV30 to TRBJ1-3, with no clear D. Germline CDR1 is GTSNPN and CDR2 is SVGIG (reference sequence). V was cut by 3 bases and J by 1 base, with 10 bases left in between. The length of the CDR3 is 14 residues. The CDR3 is CAWRGTESGNTIYF. Here the CDR3 DNA reads TGTGCCTGGAGGGGTACAGAATCTGGAAACACCATATATTTT.

The chain combines TRBV29-1 with TRBJ2-7; D may be TRBD2 (6 bases). The ends were cut back, 7 bases at V and 4 bases at J, with 23 bases in the middle. This CDR3 has 15 amino acids. Germline loops: CDR1 SQVTM, CDR2 ANQGSEA. The CDR3 DNA follows: TGCAGCGCCCTATCGACCCAGGGAGGTAGATACGAGCAGTACTTC. It specifies CSALSTQGGRYEQYF.

This chain uses TRBV7-2 with TRBJ1-6; the D is unclear. Between the trimmed V and J ends, which lost 5 bases and 0 bases, there was a span of 11 bases. Germline loops: CDR1 SGHTA, CDR2 FQGNSA. The CDR3 spans 16 residues. CDR3 nucleotide sequence: TGTGCCAGCAGCCCATTCCCTAGCTCCTATAATTCACCCCTCCACTTT. Protein product: CASSPFPSSYNSPLHF.

This clonotype was found once. The chain couples TRBV24-1 to TRBJ1-5, with D uncertain. The CDR3 extends over 17 amino acids. The germline V and J ends were trimmed by 4 bases and 5 bases, with 20 bases remaining between them. The V gene's germline CDR1 is KGHDR and CDR2 SFDVKD. The CDR3 reads CATSEPLDIEGHQPQHF. In DNA, the CDR3 is TGTGCCACCAGTGAGCCCCTCGACATAGAGGGCCATCAGCCCCAGCATTTT.

As DNA, the CDR3 is TGCGCCAGCAGCCCCCGGTCGGGATTCTCCTACGAGCAGTACTTC. It translates to CASSPRSGFSYEQYF. This rearrangement joins TRBV5-1 to TRBJ2-7; tentatively, D is TRBD2 (5 bases). Germline-derived CDR1 and CDR2 are SGHRS and YFSETQ. V was pared by 4 bases and J by 0 bases, with 14 bases between. The CDR3 is made up of 15 amino acids.

The chain recombines TRBV20-1 with TRBJ1-1, with D uncertain. This CDR3 has 11 amino acids. The V gene lost 3 bases and the J gene lost 5 bases, with 7 bases spanning the gap. The germline V gene encodes CDR1 DFQATT and CDR2 SNEGSKA (reference sequence). This chain's CDR3 is CSARRHTEAFF. The CDR3 DNA sequence: TGCAGTGCTAGGAGGCATACTGAAGCTTTCTTT.